The 2 T cell receptor beta chains given below trace back to one sample, sequenced in a study of blood T cell repertoires in COVID-19. TCRdb keeps only in-frame clones here, not all; method: immunoSEQ multiplex PCR. The sample carries 180,000 or so clones, approximately 84% recorded once. The sample comprised PBMCs or T cells enriched from blood (not recorded which). These TCRs come from a man aged 40-50 years who had recovered from COVID-19.

The chain is built from TRBV19 and TRBJ1-2; possibly TRBD1 for D (5 bases). The CDR3 loop spans 15 amino acids. CDR1 is LNHDA, CDR2 SQIVND, per germline (reference sequence). The germline V and J ends were trimmed by 2 bases and 4 bases, with 14 bases remaining between them. CDR3 residues: CASSISQVVSYGYTF. The CDR3 DNA follows: TGTGCCAGTAGTATATCACAGGTTGTGAGCTATGGCTACACCTTC.

The chain links TRBV2 to TRBJ1-6; D unclear. Per the germline V gene, CDR1 is SNHLY and CDR2 is FYNNEI. Trimming cost V 3 bases and J 5 bases, with 17 bases left between them. The CDR3 sequence is 17 residues long. As DNA, the CDR3 is TGTGCCAGCAGTGATTCGGTTTCCGGGTCAAATAATTCACCCCTCCACTTT. Translation gives CASSDSVSGSNNSPLHF.